Sequencing of this T cell receptor (beta chain) was carried out in a study of T cell changes during pregnancy in multiple sclerosis (dated by TCRdb to between 2019 and 2020). Looking at the study overall: Changes in the T cell repertoire over the course of pregnancy were examined in this study in women with multiple sclerosis.

The germline V gene (reference sequence) gives CDR1 as DFQATT and CDR2 as SNEGSKA. The CDR3 runs 11 residues from the cysteine to the phenylalanine. Of the read, only the CDR3 DNA is kept; its 33 bases are in frame from base 1. The V and J ends are trimmed by 3 bases and 4 bases, leaving 6 bases between them. Worth noting for this clone: The antigen it recognizes is unknown. The input lacks base qualities; no much larger clone sits a single base away.

The library was generated by the immunoSEQ multiplex PCR assay. TCRdb limited this immuneACCESS table to in-frame rearrangements with V and J called. A share of clones is missing; checked studies link under half to unresolved V genes, and the rest is unexplained. Here the sample has 20,000 to 30,000 clones; around 86% occur a single time. The leading ten clones occupy around 1% of the sample. Source: CD4+ T cells from peripheral blood mononuclear cells, taken in the second trimester of pregnancy. The rearrangement combines TRBV20-1 with TRBJ1-1; no D gene can be assigned with confidence. This receptor was obtained from a female donor in good health, enrolled as a control in a pregnancy study. CDR3 reads: CSASPLTEAFF. In nucleotides, the sequence is TGCAGTGCTAGTCCACTCACTGAAGCTTTCTTT.